These 31 T cell receptor beta chains originate from one sample sequenced in a study of prognosis after radiotherapy for stage I lung cancer. CDR3 of TCR beta was amplified from genomic DNA via a two-round multiplex PCR. Primers were specific to each TRBV and TRBJ gene in first-round PCR. Each CDR3 protein is one row after TCRdb ran MiXCR on the multiplex PCR reads. The sample gives tens of thousands of distinct CDR3 sequences, roughly 31% of which show up once; about 12% is in the top ten. The specimen was PBMCs, collected before or after stereotactic body radiation therapy (not recorded which). Receptors were obtained from a donor over 45 with non-small cell lung cancer.

This clonotype was seen at least ten times. V gene TRBV5-6 combines with J gene TRBJ1-4; the match to TRBD1 covers 7 bases. With V trimmed by 4 bases and J by 4 bases, 4 bases remained unmatched. This CDR3 has 14 amino acids. Germline V gives CDR1 SGHDT, CDR2 YYEEEE. In DNA, the CDR3 is TGTGCCAGCAGCCGGGACAGTATTAATGAAAAACTGTTTTTT. As protein: CASSRDSINEKLFF.

This clonotype was recorded many times. The CDR3 loop reads CASSWGLIGGEKLFF. The CDR3 DNA sequence: TGCGCCAGCAGCTGGGGTTTGATTGGTGGCGAAAAACTGTTTTTT. This chain connects TRBV5-1 to TRBJ1-4; the D is unclear. This CDR3 has 15 residues. Looked up from germline, CDR1 is SGHRS and CDR2 is YFSETQ. Trimming removed 3 bases at V and 8 bases at J, with 17 bases between.

This clonotype showed up many times. V usage is TRBV20-1 and J usage is TRBJ1-2; TRBD1 aligns across 7 bases. CDR1 is DFQATT, CDR2 SNEGSKA, per germline (reference sequence). Unmatched junction bases numbered 12, after V lost 5 bases and J lost 0 bases. CDR3 size: 16 residues. The CDR3: CSARREGGSANYGYTF. In nucleotides, the CDR3 is TGCAGTGCTCGGAGGGAAGGGGGCAGCGCTAACTATGGCTACACCTTC.

On this clonotype: One base separates it from a far larger clone, so it is likely a read error. The gene calls are TRBV29-1 and TRBJ2-7; 7 nucleotides match TRBD2. CDR1 is SQVTM, CDR2 ANQGSEA, per germline. The CDR3 has 13 residues. The DNA for the CDR3 is TGCAGTGTCCCAATGACGGGAGGCTACGAGCAGTACTTC. Its translation is CSVPMTGGYEQYF.

This clonotype was detected ten times or more. The chain combines TRBV20-1 with TRBJ2-2; D may be TRBD2 (6 bases). The CDR3 totals 14 residues. Germline assignment: CDR1 DFQATT and CDR2 SNEGSKA (reference sequence). Trimming pared 6 bases from V and 1 base from J, leaving 12 bases between. CDR3 residues: CSAVFSGNTGELFF. The CDR3 DNA sequence: TGCAGTGCCGTATTTAGCGGGAACACCGGGGAGCTGTTTTTT.

This clonotype was counted ten times or more. The chain is built from TRBV7-2 and TRBJ2-5; no clear D. Germline CDR1 SGHTA, CDR2 FQGNSA. This CDR3 has 13 amino acids. The ends were cut back, 5 bases at V and 5 bases at J, with 12 bases in the middle. CDR3 residues: CASSLPRVETQYF. The DNA of the CDR3 is TGTGCCAGCAGCCTCCCACGCGTTGAGACCCAGTACTTC.

The V gene is TRBV6-1, the J gene TRBJ2-3, with D unclear. Germline CDR1 MNHNS, CDR2 SASEGT. CDR3 length: 14 amino acids. V was cut by 7 bases and J by 2 bases, with 13 bases left in between. The CDR3 nucleotides are TGTGCCAGCAAGCAGCTGGTGTTCACAGATACGCAGTATTTT. Protein product: CASKQLVFTDTQYF.

As concerns this clonotype: This may be a read error: a much more frequent sequence differs by one nucleotide. V usage is TRBV3-1 and J usage is TRBJ1-5; D might be TRBD1 (6 bases). The CDR3 totals 13 residues. Trimming removed 4 bases at V and 7 bases at J, with 11 bases between. Germline V gene data show CDR1 as LGHDT and CDR2 as YNNKEL (reference sequence). In DNA form, the CDR3 reads TGTGCCAGCAGCCGGATAGGGGGACAGCCCCAGCATTTT. Protein sequence: CASSRIGGQPQHF. The full variable domain, completed using reference TRBV3-1 and TRBJ1-5, is DTAVSQTPKYLVTQMGNDKSIKCEQNLGHDTMYWYKQDSKKFLKIMFSYNNKELIINETVPNRFSPKSPDKAHLNLHINSLELGDSAVYFCASSRIGGQPQHFGDGTRLSIL.

About this clonotype itself: Mismatch with germline at one junction end may stem from a read error. The V call is TRBV27, the J call TRBJ2-7; 7 bases agree with TRBD2. This CDR3 spans 15 amino acids. From germline, CDR1 is MNHEY and CDR2 SMNVEV (reference sequence). DNA of the CDR3: TGTGCCAGCAGTAGACTAGCTGGAGTCACCTACGATCAGTACTTC. It is translated as CASSRLAGVTYDQYF.

This clonotype appeared many times. J is TRBJ1-5 and V is TRBV28; possibly TRBD1 for D (5 bases). CDR3 length: 15 amino acids. V lost 5 bases, J lost 5 bases, and 16 bases lay in between. Germline CDR1 MDHEN, CDR2 SYDVKM. Here the CDR3 reads CASSGARGTYQPQHF. The DNA of the CDR3 is TGTGCCAGCAGTGGGGCGCGAGGCACTTATCAGCCCCAGCATTTT.

This clonotype was recorded many times. V and J are TRBV6-5 and TRBJ1-1, with TRBD1 identical over 8 bases. The V segment lost 2 bases and the J segment 4 bases; nucleotides outside the gene matches: 9. This CDR3 spans 16 amino acids. Germline-derived CDR1 and CDR2 are MNHEY and SVGAGI. In DNA form, the CDR3 reads TGTGCCAGCAGTTACGGGACAGGAGTTTCTCTCACTGAAGCTTTCTTT. It specifies CASSYGTGVSLTEAFF.

This clonotype was detected a few times. The likely explanation is a read error, given a far larger clone one base away. This rearrangement joins TRBV6-1 to TRBJ2-2; no clear D gene. The CDR3 spans 13 residues. Germline CDR1 is MNHNS and CDR2 is SASEGT. Trimming shortened V by 5 bases and J by 3 bases, and 7 bases separated the two germline ends. The CDR3 loop is CASSPQYTGELFF. In nucleotides, the CDR3 is TGTGCCAGCAGTCCACAGTACACCGGGGAGCTGTTTTTT.

This clonotype occurred many times. The genes are TRBV4-2 and TRBJ2-1; D not certain. The CDR3 has 12 residues. The V and J ends lost 0 bases and 7 bases respectively, with 4 bases between them. The germline V gene encodes CDR1 LGHNA and CDR2 YNFKEQ. CDR3: CASSQDWNEQFF. CDR3 coding DNA: TGTGCCAGCAGCCAAGATTGGAATGAGCAGTTCTTC.

The chain recombines TRBV7-8 with TRBJ1-2, with 7 bases lining up with TRBD1. From germline, CDR1 is SGHVS and CDR2 FQNEAQ. The CDR3 length is 16 residues. Trimming at V came to 5 bases and at J to 7 bases, leaving 16 bases not matched to a gene. CDR3 nucleotide sequence: TGTGCCAGCAGCGCCGTCCATCCGGGGCAGGGGGTTGGCTACACCTTC. This gives the protein CASSAVHPGQGVGYTF.

About this clonotype itself: Mismatch with germline at one junction end may stem from a read error. The genes are TRBV7-8 and TRBJ1-6; D is possibly TRBD1 (5 bases). CDR3 size: 16 residues. Germline V CDR1 and CDR2: SGHVS, FQNEAQ. CDR3 sequence (DNA): TGTGCCAGCAGCTTAGCTGGGGGACTTGGTAATTCACACCTCCACTTT. It translates to CASSLAGGLGNSHLHF.

This clonotype ranks as medium-sized. The rearrangement joins TRBV28 to TRBJ2-6; 9 nucleotides agree with TRBD1. J lost 0 bases, V lost 4 bases, and 7 bases had no gene match. The CDR3 runs 18 residues. Germline lookup yields CDR1 MDHEN and CDR2 SYDVKM. The CDR3 region is CASSSPTGGNSGANVLTF. DNA for the CDR3: TGTGCCAGCAGTTCACCCACAGGGGGCAACTCTGGGGCCAACGTCCTGACTTTC.

This clonotype came up many times. The chain employs TRBV4-1 and TRBJ2-2, with 7 bases matching TRBD1. Trimming at V came to 0 bases and at J to 1 base, leaving 5 bases not matched to a gene. The CDR3 covers 17 residues. Germline V CDR1 and CDR2: MGHRA, YSYEKL. The CDR3 DNA is TGCGCCAGCAGCCAAGACGGGACAGTGCTGAACACCGGGGAGCTGTTTTTT. Residues: CASSQDGTVLNTGELFF.

In this sample, this clonotype turned up many times. The chain uses TRBV28 and TRBJ2-1; no firm D call. Germline V gene data show CDR1 as MDHEN and CDR2 as SYDVKM. The V and J ends lost 2 bases and 6 bases respectively, with 20 bases between them. CDR3 length: 17 amino acids. The CDR3 nucleotides read TGTGCCAGCAGTTTAAATCCCCTGATGAGTTGGAGCAATGAGCAGTTCTTC. Translated: CASSLNPLMSWSNEQFF. The complete variable domain, with remaining parts taken from reference TRBV28 and TRBJ2-1, reads DVKVTQSSRYLVKRTGEKVFLECVQDMDHENMFWYRQDPGLGLRLIYFSYDVKMKEKGDIPEGYSVSREKKERFSLILESASTNQTSMYLCASSLNPLMSWSNEQFFGPGTRLTVL.

In this sample, this clonotype turned up many times. The rearrangement joins TRBV28 to TRBJ1-2, with D maybe TRBD1 (6 bases). Trimming removed 6 bases at V and 3 bases at J, with 14 bases between. Per the germline V gene, CDR1 is MDHEN and CDR2 is SYDVKM. The length of the CDR3 is 14 residues. The CDR3 here is CASSAQGFDYGYTF. The CDR3 bases are TGTGCCAGCAGCGCACAGGGTTTTGACTATGGCTACACCTTC.

The table lists this clonotype with a few counts. V usage is TRBV28 and J usage is TRBJ1-5; D perhaps matches TRBD1 (5 bases). The CDR3 has 15 residues. Germline V gene sequence: CDR1 MDHEN, CDR2 SYDVKM. V lost 3 bases and J 13 bases, leaving 22 bases between the germline ends. For the CDR3, the DNA is TGTGCCAGCAGTTTTTTCAGGGTAGTTATTCATCCACAGCATTTT. Translation gives CASSFFRVVIHPQHF.

This clonotype occurred many times. The CDR3 spells CASKKTTEAFF. Written as DNA, the CDR3 is TGTGCCAGTAAGAAGACCACTGAAGCTTTCTTT. The genes are TRBV19 and TRBJ1-1; D gene ambiguous. This CDR3 is built from 11 residues. CDR1 and CDR2 (germline): LNHDA, SQIVND (reference sequence). V lost 7 bases and J 4 bases, leaving 7 bases between the germline ends.

There are many counts of this clonotype. The chain links TRBV28 to TRBJ1-2; tentatively, D is TRBD1 (6 bases). Trimming cost V 3 bases and J 7 bases, with 15 bases left between them. This CDR3 is built from 14 residues. From germline, CDR1 is MDHEN and CDR2 SYDVKM. The CDR3 spells CASSFPAGAAGYTF. In DNA, the CDR3 is TGTGCCAGCAGTTTCCCCGCAGGGGCTGCTGGCTACACCTTC.

This CDR3 is CASSRLAGARVWGISYEQYF. In DNA, the CDR3 is TGTGCCAGCAGTCGATTAGCGGGAGCGCGTGTGTGGGGGATCTCCTACGAGCAGTACTTC. V gene TRBV12-3 or TRBV12-4 combines with J gene TRBJ2-7; 9 nucleotides agree with TRBD2. The CDR3 has 20 amino acids. With 5 bases clipped from V and 0 bases from J, the junction kept 20 bases outside the gene matches.

This clonotype was observed many times. The chain recombines TRBV6-1 with TRBJ1-2, with D possibly matching TRBD1 (5 bases). Germline CDR1 and CDR2: MNHNS and SASEGT. Trimming shortened V by 7 bases and J by 10 bases, and 16 bases separated the two germline ends. This CDR3 comprises 12 residues. CDR3 loop: CASTQTALDYTF. CDR3 sequence (DNA): TGTGCCAGCACCCAGACAGCGTTGGACTACACCTTC.

This clonotype has more than one count but fewer than ten. This chain links TRBV3-1 with TRBJ2-7; D ambiguous. The CDR3 runs 13 residues. Trimming removed 2 bases from V and 5 bases from J, with 10 bases in between. From germline, CDR1 is LGHDT and CDR2 YNNKEL (reference sequence). This CDR3 reads CASSQNIIHEQYF. The CDR3 DNA reads as TGTGCCAGCAGCCAAAATATAATCCACGAGCAGTACTTC.

This clonotype has ten or more counts. This chain links TRBV19 with TRBJ1-5; D is perhaps TRBD1 (6 bases). The CDR3 runs 15 residues. Trimming pared 7 bases from V and 1 base from J, leaving 14 bases between. CDR1 and CDR2 from the germline V gene are LNHDA and SQIVND (reference sequence). CDR3: CASTLQGTSNQPQHF. In DNA form, the CDR3 reads TGTGCCAGTACCTTACAGGGAACAAGCAATCAGCCCCAGCATTTT.

Ten or more counts support this clonotype. The chain couples TRBV29-1 to TRBJ1-5; D unresolved. The CDR3 totals 14 residues. The V end was cut by 5 bases, the J end by 2 bases, with 13 bases between. Germline CDR1 is SQVTM and CDR2 is ANQGSEA. DNA of the CDR3: TGCAGCGTTCGTGGGAATATAGGCAATCAGCCCCAGCATTTT. The encoded protein is CSVRGNIGNQPQHF.

At least ten counts were recorded for this clonotype. The chain joins TRBV6-1 to TRBJ1-4; no clear D. There are 13 residues in the CDR3. Between the trimmed V and J ends, which lost 4 bases and 5 bases, there was a span of 8 bases. The V gene's germline CDR1 is MNHNS and CDR2 SASEGT. CDR3 in DNA: TGTGCCAGCAGTGTGGTGGGAAATGAAAAACTGTTTTTT. It codes for CASSVVGNEKLFF.

This clonotype has a count of ten or more. The genes are TRBV30 and TRBJ2-1, with unresolved D. V was trimmed by 3 bases and J by 7 bases, leaving 7 bases between them. The CDR3 is made up of 11 amino acids. Germline-derived CDR1 and CDR2 are GTSNPN and SVGIG (reference sequence). The CDR3 spells CAWSHLNEQFF. In DNA form, the CDR3 reads TGTGCCTGGAGCCATTTGAATGAGCAGTTCTTC.

Regarding this clonotype: This may be a read error: a much more frequent sequence differs by one nucleotide. V is TRBV6-1 and J is TRBJ2-1; D call uncertain. The CDR3 length is 15 residues. CDR1 MNHNS and CDR2 SASEGT come from the germline V gene. With 4 bases removed from V and 11 bases from J, the gap between germline ends came to 21 bases. The CDR3 bases are TGTGCCAGCAGTGGGCCGGGCCAAGTTGAGGATAAGCAGTTCTTC. It specifies CASSGPGQVEDKQFF.

In its sample, this clonotype was seen many times. The chain couples TRBV28 to TRBJ2-2, with D possibly being TRBD1 or TRBD2 (5 bases each). Germline V CDR1 and CDR2: MDHEN, SYDVKM. With 5 bases removed from V and 1 base from J, the gap between germline ends came to 8 bases. The CDR3 is made up of 14 amino acids. The CDR3: CASSEGLNTGELFF. DNA of the CDR3: TGTGCCAGCAGTGAGGGGTTGAACACCGGGGAGCTGTTTTTT.